The sequence of this T cell receptor (beta chain) was determined in a study of CD8 T cells in ankylosing spondylitis. Findings of the study overall: Researchers report that disease-linked clones proved CD8+ and relatively rare in peripheral blood. Roughly eight highly homologous variants made up a TCR beta motif, and this motif appeared characteristic of ankylosing spondylitis blood. It was reported that disease-linked clones were significantly enriched in matched ankylosing spondylitis synovial fluid.

Generation of TCR beta libraries employed quantitative 5'-RACE incorporating molecular barcodes. TCRdb recomputed calls from the 5' RACE reads with MiXCR, one row per CDR3 protein. The profile shows more than 150,000 distinct CDR3 sequences, roughly 11% of them singletons. In this sample, this clonotype turned up many times. Its specificity is unknown. The clonotype was recovered from a male donor with ankylosing spondylitis or in good health (not recorded which). Sample: blood, either unsorted or a sorted T cell fraction (not recorded which).

CDR3 in amino acids: CASSPWDINEKLFF. DNA of the CDR3: TGTGCCAGCAGCCCCTGGGACATAAATGAAAAACTGTTTTTT. This chain joins TRBV28 and TRBJ1-4; tentatively, D is TRBD1 (6 bases). The V and J ends lost 6 bases and 5 bases respectively, with 13 bases between them. The germline V gene has CDR1 MDHEN and CDR2 SYDVKM. This CDR3 contains 14 residues. The complete variable domain, with remaining parts taken from reference TRBV28 and TRBJ1-4, reads DVKVTQSSRYLVKRTGEKVFLECVQDMDHENMFWYRQDPGLGLRLIYFSYDVKMKEKGDIPEGYSVSREKKERFSLILESASTNQTSMYLCASSPWDINEKLFFGSGTQLSVL.